A selection of T cell receptor beta chains follows, all from one sample in a study of blood T cell repertoires in COVID-19. The repertoire was sequenced with immunoSEQ multiplex PCR; TCRdb's copy has only in-frame clones and lacks some. Counted here are 100,000 to 150,000 clones, approximately 84% occurring once; the ten biggest clones make up approximately 18%. The sample consisted of peripheral blood. The receptors derive from a woman aged 80 or over with acute or convalescent COVID-19. CDR3s include the opening cysteine and the closing phenylalanine or tryptophan. Fields, in order: CDR3 length, clone size, J gene, V gene, D gene, CDR3 DNA, CDR3 protein. The D gene is left open where the match is weak. Size is stated for part of the rows, as once, few or many counts, or as a class when the clone is expanded.

cdr3_length: 15
clone_size: .
j_call: TRBJ2-2
v_call: TRBV27
d_call: TRBD2
cdr3_nt: TGTGCCAGCAGATCACTAGCGGGATACACCGGGGAGCTGTTTTTT
cdr3_aa: CASRSLAGYTGELFF

cdr3_length: 14
clone_size: .
j_call: TRBJ2-7
v_call: TRBV30
d_call: .
cdr3_nt: TGTGCCTGGAGCAATAGGGGTATCCCCTACGAGCAGTACTTC
cdr3_aa: CAWSNRGIPYEQYF

cdr3_length: 16
clone_size: .
j_call: TRBJ2-2
v_call: TRBV25-1
d_call: .
cdr3_nt: TGTGCCAGCAGTGAAATAGGTGCAGGGAACACCGGGGAGCTGTTTTTT
cdr3_aa: CASSEIGAGNTGELFF

cdr3_length: 16
clone_size: .
j_call: TRBJ1-2
v_call: TRBV23-1
d_call: .
cdr3_nt: TGCGCCAGCAGTCAATCGAAAGACAGTGGAGGGTATGGCTACACCTTC
cdr3_aa: CASSQSKDSGGYGYTF

cdr3_length: 13
clone_size: many
j_call: TRBJ1-2
v_call: TRBV30
d_call: .
cdr3_nt: TGTGCCTGGAGTGTCCAGGCGAACTATGGCTACACCTTC
cdr3_aa: CAWSVQANYGYTF

cdr3_length: 15
clone_size: .
j_call: TRBJ2-7
v_call: TRBV29-1
d_call: TRBD1
cdr3_nt: TGCAGCGTTGAAGTCTTAGGGACAGGGACCTACGAGCAGTACTTC
cdr3_aa: CSVEVLGTGTYEQYF

cdr3_length: 13
clone_size: .
j_call: TRBJ2-7
v_call: TRBV5-1
d_call: TRBD1
cdr3_nt: TGCGCCAGCAGCTTGTCAGGGGGCTACGAGCAGTACTTC
cdr3_aa: CASSLSGGYEQYF

cdr3_length: 16
clone_size: .
j_call: TRBJ1-6
v_call: TRBV18
d_call: .
cdr3_nt: TGTGCCAGCTCAGCGAATTCCGGGACTTCAAATTCACCCCTCCACTTT
cdr3_aa: CASSANSGTSNSPLHF

cdr3_length: 17
clone_size: .
j_call: TRBJ2-4
v_call: TRBV27
d_call: .
cdr3_nt: TGTGCCAGCAGTTTAAGCTTTTCCAGGGTATCCAAAAACATTCAGTACTTC
cdr3_aa: CASSLSFSRVSKNIQYF

cdr3_length: 15
clone_size: .
j_call: TRBJ1-2
v_call: TRBV7-2
d_call: .
cdr3_nt: TGTGCCAGCAGTCCACTAGACAGGCCGCACTATGGCTACACCTTC
cdr3_aa: CASSPLDRPHYGYTF

cdr3_length: 13
clone_size: once
j_call: TRBJ1-2
v_call: TRBV30
d_call: TRBD1
cdr3_nt: TGTGCCTGGAGTCCCGACAGGGGCTATGGCTACACCTTC
cdr3_aa: CAWSPDRGYGYTF

cdr3_length: 14
clone_size: .
j_call: TRBJ2-5
v_call: TRBV3-1/TRBV3-2
d_call: .
cdr3_nt: TGTGCCAGCAGCCAAGGGACTACCCAAGAGACCCAGTACTTC
cdr3_aa: CASSQGTTQETQYF

cdr3_length: 13
clone_size: few
j_call: TRBJ2-7
v_call: TRBV6-2/TRBV6-3
d_call: TRBD2
cdr3_nt: TGTGCCAGCAGCTCCGGGGGGACCTACGAGCAGTACTTC
cdr3_aa: CASSSGGTYEQYF

cdr3_length: 13
clone_size: once
j_call: TRBJ1-1
v_call: TRBV6-6
d_call: .
cdr3_nt: TGTGCCAGCAGTTACCCGGGGTACACTGAAGCTTTCTTT
cdr3_aa: CASSYPGYTEAFF

cdr3_length: 14
clone_size: .
j_call: TRBJ2-3
v_call: TRBV30
d_call: .
cdr3_nt: TGTGCCTGGAGTGTAGGAGGGCTCACAGATACGCAGTATTTT
cdr3_aa: CAWSVGGLTDTQYF

cdr3_length: 14
clone_size: .
j_call: TRBJ1-2
v_call: TRBV19
d_call: TRBD1
cdr3_nt: TGTGCCAGTAGTGGCCGAGACAGGGAGAATGGCTACACCTTC
cdr3_aa: CASSGRDRENGYTF

cdr3_length: 16
clone_size: .
j_call: TRBJ2-3
v_call: TRBV6-5
d_call: TRBD2
cdr3_nt: TGTGCCAGCAGTTACTCGCCTAGCGGGAACACAGATACGCAGTATTTT
cdr3_aa: CASSYSPSGNTDTQYF

cdr3_length: 14
clone_size: .
j_call: TRBJ2-1
v_call: TRBV10-3
d_call: TRBD1
cdr3_nt: TGTGCCATCAGTGAGGGACAGGTTTACAATGAGCAGTTCTTC
cdr3_aa: CAISEGQVYNEQFF

cdr3_length: 16
clone_size: .
j_call: TRBJ2-3
v_call: TRBV11-2
d_call: TRBD2
cdr3_nt: TGTGCCAGCAGCTCGGGACTAGCGGGAGGTTCCGATACGCAGTATTTT
cdr3_aa: CASSSGLAGGSDTQYF

cdr3_length: 13
clone_size: once
j_call: TRBJ1-2
v_call: TRBV12-3/TRBV12-4
d_call: .
cdr3_nt: TGTGCCAGCAGTCCTACTAACGCCTATGGCTACACCTTC
cdr3_aa: CASSPTNAYGYTF

cdr3_length: 18
clone_size: .
j_call: TRBJ1-5
v_call: TRBV6-1
d_call: .
cdr3_nt: TGTGCCAGCAGTGAAGCGTTGGGGGGAAGGCCCAGCAATCAGCCCCAGCATTTT
cdr3_aa: CASSEALGGRPSNQPQHF

cdr3_length: 14
clone_size: .
j_call: TRBJ2-1
v_call: TRBV6-5
d_call: TRBD1
cdr3_nt: TGTGCCAGCAGGGGGACAGGGGGCAAGACTAAGCAGTTCTTC
cdr3_aa: CASRGTGGKTKQFF

cdr3_length: 15
clone_size: .
j_call: TRBJ1-2
v_call: TRBV5-6
d_call: .
cdr3_nt: TGTGCCAGCAGCTTCAGAGAACGAGGGCTCTATGGCTACACCTTC
cdr3_aa: CASSFRERGLYGYTF

cdr3_length: 16
clone_size: .
j_call: TRBJ2-3
v_call: TRBV18
d_call: TRBD1
cdr3_nt: TGTGCCAGCTCGCGGGCAGGGGGCCAGGACACAGATACGCAGTATTTT
cdr3_aa: CASSRAGGQDTDTQYF

cdr3_length: 21
clone_size: once
j_call: TRBJ2-3
v_call: TRBV2
d_call: TRBD2
cdr3_nt: TGTGCCAGCAGTGACATCGAGAGGGAGACTAGCGGGGGGGCCTCTACAGATACGCAGTATTTT
cdr3_aa: CASSDIERETSGGASTDTQYF

cdr3_length: 15
clone_size: .
j_call: TRBJ2-1
v_call: TRBV3-1/TRBV3-2
d_call: TRBD2
cdr3_nt: TGTGCCAGCAGCCAAGGCCCTAGCGGGAGAAATGAGCAGTTCTTC
cdr3_aa: CASSQGPSGRNEQFF

cdr3_length: 13
clone_size: few
j_call: TRBJ1-2
v_call: TRBV10-3
d_call: .
cdr3_nt: TGTGCCATCAGTCTACAGGGTAACTATGGCTACACCTTC
cdr3_aa: CAISLQGNYGYTF

cdr3_length: 14
clone_size: .
j_call: TRBJ1-1
v_call: TRBV15
d_call: .
cdr3_nt: TGTGCCACCAGCAGAGAAAGAGCTAACACTGAAGCTTTCTTT
cdr3_aa: CATSRERANTEAFF

cdr3_length: 13
clone_size: few
j_call: TRBJ2-7
v_call: TRBV9
d_call: .
cdr3_nt: TGTGCCAGCAGCGTAGGTCAGAGCGGCGAGCAGTACTTC
cdr3_aa: CASSVGQSGEQYF

cdr3_length: 16
clone_size: .
j_call: TRBJ1-6
v_call: TRBV5-1
d_call: .
cdr3_nt: TGCGCCAGCAGCTTGGGCGAGAGCTCCTATAATTCACCCCTCCACTTT
cdr3_aa: CASSLGESSYNSPLHF

cdr3_length: 16
clone_size: .
j_call: TRBJ2-1
v_call: TRBV5-1
d_call: TRBD2
cdr3_nt: TGCGCCAGCAGCTTAAGGACTAGCGGGAGGAACAATGAGCAGTTCTTC
cdr3_aa: CASSLRTSGRNNEQFF

cdr3_length: 13
clone_size: .
j_call: TRBJ2-5
v_call: TRBV2
d_call: .
cdr3_nt: TGTGCCAGCAGTCGACTTATAGAGGAGACCCAGTACTTC
cdr3_aa: CASSRLIEETQYF

cdr3_length: 15
clone_size: once
j_call: TRBJ2-7
v_call: TRBV19
d_call: .
cdr3_nt: TGTGCCAGTAGTATAGCGGAGGGTACGGGGTACGAGCAGTACTTC
cdr3_aa: CASSIAEGTGYEQYF

cdr3_length: 13
clone_size: .
j_call: TRBJ2-3
v_call: TRBV29-1
d_call: .
cdr3_nt: TGCAGCGTTGGCGGCCGGGAGCCAGATACGCAGTATTTT
cdr3_aa: CSVGGREPDTQYF

cdr3_length: 14
clone_size: .
j_call: TRBJ2-7
v_call: TRBV11-2
d_call: .
cdr3_nt: TGTGCCAGCAGACTAGACAGGACCCCCCAGGAGCAGTACTTC
cdr3_aa: CASRLDRTPQEQYF

cdr3_length: 15
clone_size: .
j_call: TRBJ2-7
v_call: TRBV27
d_call: TRBD1
cdr3_nt: TGTGCCAGCAGGCCTCCGGCCACCCAGGGGGACGAGCAGTACTTC
cdr3_aa: CASRPPATQGDEQYF

cdr3_length: 14
clone_size: .
j_call: TRBJ1-1
v_call: TRBV5-1
d_call: .
cdr3_nt: TGCGCCAGCAGCTTGTCGGCAGGGGACACTGAAGCTTTCTTT
cdr3_aa: CASSLSAGDTEAFF

cdr3_length: 16
clone_size: .
j_call: TRBJ1-4
v_call: TRBV15
d_call: .
cdr3_nt: TGTGCCACCAGCAGAGATCGGGAGGGGGTTGGTGAAAAACTGTTTTTT
cdr3_aa: CATSRDREGVGEKLFF

cdr3_length: 15
clone_size: .
j_call: TRBJ2-1
v_call: TRBV19
d_call: .
cdr3_nt: TGTGCCAGTAGGGGGCTCACGCCATCCTACAATGAGCAGTTCTTC
cdr3_aa: CASRGLTPSYNEQFF

cdr3_length: 14
clone_size: .
j_call: TRBJ1-6
v_call: TRBV9
d_call: .
cdr3_nt: TGTGCCAGCAGCGGCAGGGTGAAGAATTCACCCCTCCACTTT
cdr3_aa: CASSGRVKNSPLHF

cdr3_length: 17
clone_size: few
j_call: TRBJ2-1
v_call: TRBV18
d_call: TRBD2
cdr3_nt: TGTGCCAGCTCCCAGTTCCCGGGGGGTCGGTCCTACAATGAGCAGTTCTTC
cdr3_aa: CASSQFPGGRSYNEQFF

cdr3_length: 15
clone_size: .
j_call: TRBJ2-1
v_call: TRBV9
d_call: TRBD2
cdr3_nt: TGTGCCAGCAGCCCGACTAGCGGGGGCCTCAATGAGCAGTTCTTC
cdr3_aa: CASSPTSGGLNEQFF

cdr3_length: 15
clone_size: .
j_call: TRBJ2-1
v_call: TRBV13
d_call: TRBD2
cdr3_nt: TGTGCCAGCAGCCTAAAGCGGGAGGGCCGGTATGAGCAGTTCTTC
cdr3_aa: CASSLKREGRYEQFF

cdr3_length: 16
clone_size: .
j_call: TRBJ2-3
v_call: TRBV29-1
d_call: TRBD2
cdr3_nt: TGCAGCGTTGTGAACCCCCCAGCGGGACGCACAGATACGCAGTATTTT
cdr3_aa: CSVVNPPAGRTDTQYF

cdr3_length: 16
clone_size: .
j_call: TRBJ2-5
v_call: TRBV5-6
d_call: TRBD2
cdr3_nt: TGTGCCAGCAGCTTGCTGCCTAGCGGGGTTCAAGAGACCCAGTACTTC
cdr3_aa: CASSLLPSGVQETQYF

cdr3_length: 16
clone_size: once
j_call: TRBJ2-5
v_call: TRBV7-2
d_call: TRBD2
cdr3_nt: TGTGCCAGCAGCTTCGGGACTAGCTTGTACCAAGAGACCCAGTACTTC
cdr3_aa: CASSFGTSLYQETQYF

cdr3_length: 13
clone_size: .
j_call: TRBJ1-1
v_call: TRBV10-2
d_call: TRBD1
cdr3_nt: TGCGCCAGTCACGACAGGGGGCTCACTGAAGCTTTCTTT
cdr3_aa: CASHDRGLTEAFF

cdr3_length: 15
clone_size: .
j_call: TRBJ1-6
v_call: TRBV6-5
d_call: .
cdr3_nt: TGTGCCAGCAGTCCAAGAGAGGTCGCGGGATCACCCCTCCACTTT
cdr3_aa: CASSPREVAGSPLHF

cdr3_length: 13
clone_size: .
j_call: TRBJ1-2
v_call: TRBV29-1
d_call: TRBD1
cdr3_nt: TGCAGCGGAAGACAGGGGGATAACTATGGCTACACCTTC
cdr3_aa: CSGRQGDNYGYTF

cdr3_length: 16
clone_size: .
j_call: TRBJ2-1
v_call: TRBV7-2
d_call: .
cdr3_nt: TGTGCCAGCAGCACAAGGGGCTCGGCTAGGGTCACTGAGCAGTTCTTC
cdr3_aa: CASSTRGSARVTEQFF